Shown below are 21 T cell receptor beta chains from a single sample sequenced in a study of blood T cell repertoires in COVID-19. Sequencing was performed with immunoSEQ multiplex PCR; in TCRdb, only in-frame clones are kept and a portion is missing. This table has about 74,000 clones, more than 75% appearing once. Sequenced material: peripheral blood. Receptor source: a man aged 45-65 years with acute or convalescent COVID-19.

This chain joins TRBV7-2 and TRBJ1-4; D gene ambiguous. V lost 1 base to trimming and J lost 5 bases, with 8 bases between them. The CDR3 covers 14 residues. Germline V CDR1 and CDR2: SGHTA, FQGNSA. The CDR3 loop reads CASSLVHPNEKLFF. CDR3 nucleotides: TGTGCCAGCAGCTTAGTACACCCAAATGAAAAACTGTTTTTT. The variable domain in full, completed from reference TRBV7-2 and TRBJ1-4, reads GAGVSQSPSNKVTEKGKDVELRCDPISGHTALYWYRQSLGQGLEFLIYFQGNSAPDKSGLPSDRFSAERTGGSVSTLTIQRTQQEDSAVYLCASSLVHPNEKLFFGSGTQLSVL.

Here the CDR3 DNA reads TGTGCCAGCAGTGAGGCCAGGGCGTATGCCCAGCATTTT. Translation gives CASSEARAYAQHF. This sequence joins TRBV6-1 and TRBJ1-5; tentatively, D is TRBD1 (5 bases). Germline V lookup: CDR1 MNHNS, CDR2 SASEGT. Trimming took off 3 bases at V and 11 bases at J, with 14 bases between the two ends. The CDR3 extends over 13 amino acids.

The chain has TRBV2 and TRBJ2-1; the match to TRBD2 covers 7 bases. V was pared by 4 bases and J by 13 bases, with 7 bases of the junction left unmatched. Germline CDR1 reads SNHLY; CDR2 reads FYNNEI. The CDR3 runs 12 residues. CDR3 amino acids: CASSVRAGVQFF. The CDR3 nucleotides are TGTGCCAGCAGTGTGCGCGCGGGAGTTCAGTTCTTC.

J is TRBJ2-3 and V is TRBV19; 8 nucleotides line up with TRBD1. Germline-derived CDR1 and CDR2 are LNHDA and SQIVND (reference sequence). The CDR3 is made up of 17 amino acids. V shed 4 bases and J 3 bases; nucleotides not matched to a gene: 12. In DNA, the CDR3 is TGTGCCAGTAGTACTAGCCCAGGAACAGGGGGGACAGATACGCAGTATTTT. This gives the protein CASSTSPGTGGTDTQYF.

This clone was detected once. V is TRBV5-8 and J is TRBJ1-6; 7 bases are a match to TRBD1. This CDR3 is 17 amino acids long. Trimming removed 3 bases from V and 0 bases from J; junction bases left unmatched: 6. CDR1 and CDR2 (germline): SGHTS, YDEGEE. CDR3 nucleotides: TGTGCCAGCAGCTCGACAGGGAGGAGCTCCTATAATTCACCCCTCCACTTT. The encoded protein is CASSSTGRSSYNSPLHF.

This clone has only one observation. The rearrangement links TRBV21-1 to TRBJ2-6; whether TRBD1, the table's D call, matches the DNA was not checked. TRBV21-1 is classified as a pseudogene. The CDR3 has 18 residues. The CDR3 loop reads CASSKKQGASSGANVLTF. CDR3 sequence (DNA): TGTGCCAGCAGCAAAAAACAGGGGGCTTCCTCTGGGGCCAACGTCCTGACTTTC.

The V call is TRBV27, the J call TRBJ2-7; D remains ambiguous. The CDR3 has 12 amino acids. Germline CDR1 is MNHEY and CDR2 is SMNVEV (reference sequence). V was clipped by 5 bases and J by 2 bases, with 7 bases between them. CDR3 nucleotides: TGTGCCAGCAGTCACACCCCCTACGAGCAGTACTTC. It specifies CASSHTPYEQYF.

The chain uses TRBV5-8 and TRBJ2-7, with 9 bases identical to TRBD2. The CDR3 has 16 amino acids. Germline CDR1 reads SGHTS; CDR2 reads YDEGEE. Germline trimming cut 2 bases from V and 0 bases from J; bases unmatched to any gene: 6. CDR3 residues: CASSLGLRGGSYEQYV. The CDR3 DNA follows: TGTGCCAGCAGCTTAGGCCTGCGGGGGGGCTCCTACGAGCAGTACGTC.

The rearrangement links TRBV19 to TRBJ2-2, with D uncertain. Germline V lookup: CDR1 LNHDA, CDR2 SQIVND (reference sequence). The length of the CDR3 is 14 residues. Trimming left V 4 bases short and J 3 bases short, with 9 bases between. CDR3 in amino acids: CASSSDIYTGELFF. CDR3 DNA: TGTGCCAGTAGTAGCGACATATACACCGGGGAGCTGTTTTTT.

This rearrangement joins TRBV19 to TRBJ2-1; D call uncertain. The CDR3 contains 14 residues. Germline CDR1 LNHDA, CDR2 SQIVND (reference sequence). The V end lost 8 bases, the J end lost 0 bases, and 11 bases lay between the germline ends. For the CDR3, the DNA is TGTGCCAGTCGCCCCGCGGTCTCCTACAATGAGCAGTTCTTC. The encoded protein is CASRPAVSYNEQFF.

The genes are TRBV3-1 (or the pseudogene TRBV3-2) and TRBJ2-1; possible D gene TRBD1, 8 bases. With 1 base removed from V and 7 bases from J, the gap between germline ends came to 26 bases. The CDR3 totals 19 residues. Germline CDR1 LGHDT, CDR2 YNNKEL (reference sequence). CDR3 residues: CASSQADRGGISDRNEQFF. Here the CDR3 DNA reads TGTGCCAGCAGCCAAGCCGACAGGGGAGGGATCTCGGATCGGAATGAGCAGTTCTTC.

The CDR3 DNA is TGTGCCAGCAGCTTCTGGACAGAGAATAATGAGCAGTTCTTC. It specifies CASSFWTENNEQFF. The chain links TRBV7-2 to TRBJ2-1; a weak D match, TRBD1 (6 bases). This CDR3 spans 14 amino acids. V lost 3 bases and J lost 7, with 13 bases in between. Looked up from germline, CDR1 is SGHTA and CDR2 is FQGNSA.

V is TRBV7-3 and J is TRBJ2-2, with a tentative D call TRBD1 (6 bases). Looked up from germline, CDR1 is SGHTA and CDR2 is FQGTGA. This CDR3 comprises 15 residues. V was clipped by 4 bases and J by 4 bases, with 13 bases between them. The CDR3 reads CASSSSTGTTGELFF. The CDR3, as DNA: TGTGCCAGCAGCTCCTCGACAGGAACCACCGGGGAGCTGTTTTTT.

The chain's CDR3 is CASSSDRMDSETQYF. In DNA form, the CDR3 reads TGTGCCAGCAGCTCGGACAGAATGGACTCAGAGACCCAGTACTTC. The rearrangement joins TRBV7-9 to TRBJ2-5; weak D call: TRBD1 (6 bases). This CDR3 has 15 residues. Trimming took off 4 bases at V and 4 bases at J, with 16 bases between the two ends. Germline assignment: CDR1 SEHNR and CDR2 FQNEAQ (reference sequence). Drawing the rest from reference TRBV7-9 and TRBJ2-5, the complete variable domain is DTGVSQNPRHKITKRGQNVTFRCDPISEHNRLYWYRQTLGQGPEFLTYFQNEAQLEKSRLLSDRFSAERPKGSFSTLEIQRTEQGDSAMYLCASSSDRMDSETQYFGPGTRLLVL.

In DNA, the CDR3 is TGTGCCAGCAGCCACCCTACGCTTGGAAACACCATATATTTT. Its translation is CASSHPTLGNTIYF. The rearrangement joins TRBV7-2 to TRBJ1-3, with D uncertain. The germline CDR1 and CDR2 sequences are SGHTA and FQGNSA. Trimming cost V 5 bases and J 3 bases, with 11 bases left between them. The CDR3 runs to 14 residues.

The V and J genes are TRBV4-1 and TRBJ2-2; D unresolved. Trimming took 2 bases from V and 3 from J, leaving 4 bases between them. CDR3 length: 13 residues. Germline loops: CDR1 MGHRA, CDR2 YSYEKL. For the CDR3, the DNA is TGCGCCAGCAGCCAAACTTACACCGGGGAGCTGTTTTTT. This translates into CASSQTYTGELFF.

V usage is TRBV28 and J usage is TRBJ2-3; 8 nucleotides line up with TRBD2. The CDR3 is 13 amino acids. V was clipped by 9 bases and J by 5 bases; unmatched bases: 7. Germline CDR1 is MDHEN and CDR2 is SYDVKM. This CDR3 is CASRASGQDTQYF. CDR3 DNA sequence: TGTGCCAGTCGGGCTAGCGGGCAAGATACGCAGTATTTT. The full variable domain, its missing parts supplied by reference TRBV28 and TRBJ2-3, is DVKVTQSSRYLVKRTGEKVFLECVQDMDHENMFWYRQDPGLGLRLIYFSYDVKMKEKGDIPEGYSVSREKKERFSLILESASTNQTSMYLCASRASGQDTQYFGPGTRLTVL.

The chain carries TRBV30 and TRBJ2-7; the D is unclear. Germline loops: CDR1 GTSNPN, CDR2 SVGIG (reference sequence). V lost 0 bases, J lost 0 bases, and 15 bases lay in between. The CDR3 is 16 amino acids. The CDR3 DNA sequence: TGTGCCTGGAGTGTACTGCCCGCCCCTCTCTCCTACGAGCAGTACTTC. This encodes CAWSVLPAPLSYEQYF.

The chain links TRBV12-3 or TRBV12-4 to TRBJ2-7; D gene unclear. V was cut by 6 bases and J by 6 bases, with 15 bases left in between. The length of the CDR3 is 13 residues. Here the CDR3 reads CASSLTMRSEQYV. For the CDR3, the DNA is TGTGCCAGCAGCCTCACCATGAGGTCCGAGCAGTACGTC.

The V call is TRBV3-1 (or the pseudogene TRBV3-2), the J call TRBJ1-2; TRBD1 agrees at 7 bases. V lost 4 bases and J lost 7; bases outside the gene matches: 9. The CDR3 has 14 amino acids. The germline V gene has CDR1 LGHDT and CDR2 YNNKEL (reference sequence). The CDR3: CASSREQGVGGYTF. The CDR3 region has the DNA TGTGCCAGCAGCCGCGAGCAGGGGGTGGGTGGCTACACCTTC.

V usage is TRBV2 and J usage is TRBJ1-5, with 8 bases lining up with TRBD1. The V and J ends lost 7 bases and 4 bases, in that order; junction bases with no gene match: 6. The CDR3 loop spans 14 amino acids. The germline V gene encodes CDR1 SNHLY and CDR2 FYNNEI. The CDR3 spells CASNYRGRNQPQHF. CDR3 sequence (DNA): TGTGCCAGCAACTACAGGGGGAGGAATCAGCCCCAGCATTTT. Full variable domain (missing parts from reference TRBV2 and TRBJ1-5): EPEVTQTPSHQVTQMGQEVILRCVPISNHLYFYWYRQILGQKVEFLVSFYNNEISEKSEIFDDQFSVERPDGSNFTLKIRSTKLEDSAMYFCASNYRGRNQPQHFGDGTRLSIL.